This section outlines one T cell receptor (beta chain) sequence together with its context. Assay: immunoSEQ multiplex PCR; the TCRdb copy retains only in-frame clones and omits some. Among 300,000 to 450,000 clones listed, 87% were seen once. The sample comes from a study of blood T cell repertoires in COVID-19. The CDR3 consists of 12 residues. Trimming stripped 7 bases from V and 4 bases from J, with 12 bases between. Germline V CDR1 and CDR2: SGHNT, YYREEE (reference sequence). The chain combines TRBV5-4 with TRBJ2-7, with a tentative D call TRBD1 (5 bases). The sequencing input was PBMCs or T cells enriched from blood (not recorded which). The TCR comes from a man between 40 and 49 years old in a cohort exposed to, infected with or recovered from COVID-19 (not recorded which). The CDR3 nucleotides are TGTGCCAGCGGCCTTGACAGATACGAGCAGTACTTC. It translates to CASGLDRYEQYF.